A single sample is the source of the 9 T cell receptor beta chains below, sequenced in a study of long-term antiretroviral therapy in people with HIV (dated by TCRdb to the early 2020s). Sequencing of the TRB variable region was done with the immunoSEQ hsTCRB v3.0 assay at survey level resolution. TCRdb obtained this table from immuneACCESS and retained in-frame rearrangements with V and J assigned. These tables miss some clones; where compared with another copy, unresolved V genes account for less than half of the shortfall, and the remainder is unexplained. For this sample there are roughly 19,000 clones; roughly 84% appear just once. Of the sample, about 10% falls within the top ten clones. The sample was unsorted PBMCs, taken around 2.5 years after starting antiretroviral therapy. The source is a man between 35 and 55 years old with HIV.

CDR3: CASSATEGTGGFDTEAFF. For the CDR3, the DNA is TGTGCCAGCAGCGCCACTGAGGGGACAGGGGGGTTCGACACTGAAGCTTTCTTT. The chain is built from TRBV9 and TRBJ1-1; TRBD1 matches at 11 bases. This CDR3 spans 18 amino acids. The ends lost 3 bases at V and 3 bases at J; junction bases unmatched: 13. The germline V gene encodes CDR1 SGDLS and CDR2 YYNGEE.

This chain uses TRBV5-1 with TRBJ2-2, with D possibly being TRBD1 (6 bases). The germline V and J ends were trimmed by 4 bases and 5 bases, with 18 bases remaining between them. The V gene's germline CDR1 is SGHRS and CDR2 YFSETQ. This CDR3 has 16 amino acids. CDR3 in DNA: TGCGCCAGCAGCCCACCCCCCACAGGGAAAACCGGGGAGCTGTTTTTT. This codes for CASSPPPTGKTGELFF.

This chain joins TRBV7-9 and TRBJ2-7; TRBD2 is a possible D gene (6 bases). V lost 5 bases and J 7 bases, leaving 18 bases between the germline ends. There are 14 residues in the CDR3. Germline lookup yields CDR1 SEHNR and CDR2 FQNEAQ (reference sequence). CDR3 residues: CASSTPRGTGEQYF. CDR3 nucleotides: TGTGCCAGCAGCACCCCCCGGGGGACGGGAGAGCAGTACTTC.

This chain uses TRBV5-8 with TRBJ1-3; D uncertain. Germline-derived CDR1 and CDR2 are SGHTS and YDEGEE. The V end lost 1 base, the J end lost 1 base, and 6 bases lay between the germline ends. This CDR3 comprises 14 residues. In DNA form, the CDR3 reads TGTGCCAGCAGCTTGACACTGTCTGGAAACACCATATATTTT. Translating gives CASSLTLSGNTIYF.

This clone appeared a single time. The chain recombines TRBV19 with TRBJ1-1; weak D call: TRBD1 (6 bases). V shed 4 bases and J shed 3 bases, with 15 bases lying between them. The CDR3 consists of 15 residues. Germline V CDR1 and CDR2: LNHDA, SQIVND (reference sequence). CDR3 region: CASSTHRDGDTEAFF. CDR3 nucleotides: TGTGCCAGTAGTACCCACAGGGACGGGGACACTGAAGCTTTCTTT. The full variable domain, with the rest looked up from reference TRBV19 and TRBJ1-1, is DGGITQSPKYLFRKEGQNVTLSCEQNLNHDAMYWYRQDPGQGLRLIYYSQIVNDFQKGDIAEGYSVSREKKESFPLTVTSAQKNPTAFYLCASSTHRDGDTEAFFGQGTRLTVV.

This chain uses TRBV7-2 with TRBJ2-1, with 11 bases aligning to TRBD2. Trimming cost V 5 bases and J 9 bases; bases outside gene matches: 9. The germline V gene encodes CDR1 SGHTA and CDR2 FQGNSA. The CDR3 is made up of 15 amino acids. Written as DNA, the CDR3 is TGTGCCAGCAGCCCAACGGTAGCGGGGGGGGTTGAGCAGTTCTTC. Translated, it gives CASSPTVAGGVEQFF.

The table lists this clone with a few counts. The rearrangement joins TRBV19 to TRBJ1-1, with unresolved D. The CDR3 spans 13 residues. V lost 3 bases and J lost 1, with 6 bases in between. In germline, CDR1 is LNHDA, CDR2 SQIVND (reference sequence). The CDR3 protein is CASSIGANTEAFF. In nucleotides, the CDR3 is TGTGCCAGTAGTATCGGAGCGAACACTGAAGCTTTCTTT.

The rearrangement uses TRBV27 and TRBJ2-7; 8 bases line up with TRBD2. Germline lookup yields CDR1 MNHEY and CDR2 SMNVEV (reference sequence). The CDR3 sequence is 13 residues long. Trimming cost V 5 bases and J 3 bases; bases outside gene matches: 3. CDR3 in DNA: TGTGCCAGCAGTCAGACTAGCGTCTACGAGCAGTACTTC. Encoded protein: CASSQTSVYEQYF.

The rearrangement joins TRBV6-5 to TRBJ1-1; the match to TRBD1 covers 9 bases. V was clipped by 6 bases and J by 5 bases; unmatched bases: 4. The CDR3 sequence is 13 residues long. Germline CDR1 reads MNHEY; CDR2 reads SVGAGI. The CDR3 nucleotides read TGTGCCAGCAGCAACAGGGGGCATACTGAAGCTTTCTTT. Protein sequence: CASSNRGHTEAFF.